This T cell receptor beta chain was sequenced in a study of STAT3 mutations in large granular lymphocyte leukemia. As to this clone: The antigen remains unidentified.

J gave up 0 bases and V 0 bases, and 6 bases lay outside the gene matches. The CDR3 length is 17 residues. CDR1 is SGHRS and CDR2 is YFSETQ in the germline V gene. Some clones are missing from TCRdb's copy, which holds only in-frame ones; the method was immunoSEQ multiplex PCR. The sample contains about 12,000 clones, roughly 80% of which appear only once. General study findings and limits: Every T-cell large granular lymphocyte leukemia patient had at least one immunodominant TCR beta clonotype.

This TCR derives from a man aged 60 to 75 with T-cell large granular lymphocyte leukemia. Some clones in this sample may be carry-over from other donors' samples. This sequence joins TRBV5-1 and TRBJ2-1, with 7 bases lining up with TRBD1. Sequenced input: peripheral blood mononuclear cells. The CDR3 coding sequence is TGCGCCAGCAGCTTGGGGACAGGTTCGGTCTCCTACAATGAGCAGTTCTTC. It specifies CASSLGTGSVSYNEQFF.